This T cell receptor beta chain was captured in a study of T-cell reconstitution after alpha-beta-depleted transplantation in children. The library targeted TCRbeta and was prepared with unique molecular identifiers. MiXCR, run by TCRdb on the PCR reads, gives a single entry per CDR3 protein. Of about 500,000 distinct CDR3 sequences detected, 30% to 35% appear once; the ten largest clones hold approximately 2.3%. The CDR3 consists of 13 residues. V trimming: 5 bases; J trimming: 6 bases; junction bases outside the gene matches: 1. Germline CDR1 is DFQATT and CDR2 is SNEGSKA (reference sequence). This clonotype was observed at least ten times.

V and J are TRBV20-1 and TRBJ2-2; 12 bases are a match to TRBD2. The sample here was PBMCs from the stem cell graft donor, taken from the stem cell graft. This clonotype was sampled from a human donor who donated a stem cell graft to a child with aplastic anemia. The CDR3 region has the DNA TGCAGTGCTGGACTAGCGGGATCCGGGGAGCTGTTTTTT. Translation gives CSAGLAGSGELFF.